This TCR beta chain was sequenced in a study of blood T cell repertoires in COVID-19. Profiling relied on immunoSEQ multiplex PCR, and the TCRdb table lists in-frame clones only, not all of them. This sample carries roughly 100,000 clones, approximately 88% of them seen once, and the ten largest clones take under 30%. Material for sequencing was peripheral blood. The receptor was derived from a man aged 55 to 69 with acute or convalescent COVID-19.

This CDR3 is CASSPPGQGEDQPQHF. The CDR3, as DNA: TGTGCCAGCTCACCACCGGGACAGGGCGAAGATCAGCCCCAGCATTTT. The chain couples TRBV18 to TRBJ1-5; 9 bases agree with TRBD1. The CDR3 extends over 16 amino acids. V dropped 0 bases and J dropped 5; count of bases not matched to a gene: 5. CDR1 is KGHSH, CDR2 LQKENI, per germline.